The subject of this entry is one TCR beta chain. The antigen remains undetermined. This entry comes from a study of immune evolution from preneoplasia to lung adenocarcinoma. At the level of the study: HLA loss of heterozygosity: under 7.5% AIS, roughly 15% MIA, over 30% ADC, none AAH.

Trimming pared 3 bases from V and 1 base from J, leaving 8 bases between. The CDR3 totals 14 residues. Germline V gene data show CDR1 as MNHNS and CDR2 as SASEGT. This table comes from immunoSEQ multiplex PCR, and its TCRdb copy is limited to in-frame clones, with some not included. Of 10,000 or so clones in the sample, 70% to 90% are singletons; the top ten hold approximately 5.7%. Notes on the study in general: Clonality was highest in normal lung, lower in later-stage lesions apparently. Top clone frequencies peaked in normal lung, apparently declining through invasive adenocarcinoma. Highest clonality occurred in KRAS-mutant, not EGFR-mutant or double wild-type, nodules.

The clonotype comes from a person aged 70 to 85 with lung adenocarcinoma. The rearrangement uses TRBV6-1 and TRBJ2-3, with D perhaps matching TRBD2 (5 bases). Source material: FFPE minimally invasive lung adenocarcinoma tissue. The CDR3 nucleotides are TGTGCCAGCAGTGAGTTCGGGGGCACAGATACGCAGTATTTT. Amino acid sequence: CASSEFGGTDTQYF.